A single sample is the source of the 3 T cell receptor beta chains below, sequenced in a study of blood T cell repertoires in COVID-19. Profiled with immunoSEQ multiplex PCR; TCRdb holds only in-frame clones, not every one. Among 120,000 to 150,000 clones listed, roughly 80% were seen once. The sequencing sample was made of peripheral blood. These receptors were taken from a woman older than 75 in a cohort sampled during active or convalescent COVID-19.

CDR3 in DNA: TGTGCCAGCAGTTACTCGGCCCAACAAGAGACCCAGTACTTC. Its protein product is CASSYSAQQETQYF. The chain links TRBV6-6 to TRBJ2-5; D not resolved. CDR1 is MNHNY, CDR2 SVGAGI, per germline (reference sequence). Trimming removed 0 bases from V and 2 bases from J, with 7 bases in between. The CDR3 is 14 amino acids.

The gene calls are TRBV19 and TRBJ2-4; D possibly corresponds to TRBD1 (6 bases). V lost 6 bases to trimming and J lost 1 base, with 13 bases between them. Looked up from germline, CDR1 is LNHDA and CDR2 is SQIVND (reference sequence). The CDR3 totals 15 residues. CDR3 in amino acids: CASRLQGEAKNIQYF. DNA for the CDR3: TGTGCCAGTAGGTTACAGGGAGAGGCCAAAAACATTCAGTACTTC. Together with reference TRBV19 and TRBJ2-4, the CDR3 gives the full variable domain: DGGITQSPKYLFRKEGQNVTLSCEQNLNHDAMYWYRQDPGQGLRLIYYSQIVNDFQKGDIAEGYSVSREKKESFPLTVTSAQKNPTAFYLCASRLQGEAKNIQYFGAGTRLSVL.

The J gene is TRBJ1-4, the V gene TRBV7-7; TRBD1 matches 10 bases. The CDR3 loop spans 19 amino acids. CDR1 is SSHAT and CDR2 is FNYEAQ in the germline V gene (reference sequence). J gave up 2 bases and V 1 base, and 10 bases lay outside the gene matches. CDR3 sequence (DNA): TGTGCCAGCAGCTTAGATCCGGTAGGGACAGGGGAGACTAATGAAAAACTGTTTTTT. It is translated as CASSLDPVGTGETNEKLFF.